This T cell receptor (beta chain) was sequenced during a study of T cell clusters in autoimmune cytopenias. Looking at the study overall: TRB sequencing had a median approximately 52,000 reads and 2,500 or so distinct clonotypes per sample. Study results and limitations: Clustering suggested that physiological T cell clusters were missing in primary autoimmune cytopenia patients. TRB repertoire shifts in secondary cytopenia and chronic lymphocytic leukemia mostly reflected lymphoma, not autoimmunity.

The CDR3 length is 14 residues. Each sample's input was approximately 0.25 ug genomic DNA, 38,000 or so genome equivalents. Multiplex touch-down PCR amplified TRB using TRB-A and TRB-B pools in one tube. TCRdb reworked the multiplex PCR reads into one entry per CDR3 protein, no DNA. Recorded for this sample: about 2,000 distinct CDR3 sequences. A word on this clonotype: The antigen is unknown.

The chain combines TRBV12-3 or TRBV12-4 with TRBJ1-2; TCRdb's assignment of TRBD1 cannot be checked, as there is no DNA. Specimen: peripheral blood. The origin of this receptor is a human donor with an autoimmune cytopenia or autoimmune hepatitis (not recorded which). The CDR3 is CASSRTGGPYGYTF.